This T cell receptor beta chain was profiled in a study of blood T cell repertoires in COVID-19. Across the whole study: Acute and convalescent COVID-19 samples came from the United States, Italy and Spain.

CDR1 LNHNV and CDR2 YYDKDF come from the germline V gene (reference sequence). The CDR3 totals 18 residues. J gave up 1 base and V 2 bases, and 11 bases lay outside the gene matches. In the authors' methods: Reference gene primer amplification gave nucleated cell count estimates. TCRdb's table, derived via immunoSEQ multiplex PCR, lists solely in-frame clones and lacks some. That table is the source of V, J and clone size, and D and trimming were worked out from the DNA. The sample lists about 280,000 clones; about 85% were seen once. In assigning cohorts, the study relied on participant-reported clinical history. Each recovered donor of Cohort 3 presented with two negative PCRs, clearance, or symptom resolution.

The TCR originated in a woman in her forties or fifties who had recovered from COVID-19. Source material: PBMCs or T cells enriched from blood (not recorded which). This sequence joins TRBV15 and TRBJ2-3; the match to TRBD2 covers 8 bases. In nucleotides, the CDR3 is TGTGCCACCAGCAGACTCTGGCCGGGACTAGGGGGCACAGATACGCAGTATTTT. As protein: CATSRLWPGLGGTDTQYF.